This is a list of T cell receptor beta chains from one sample in a study of T cells in Graves' hyperthyroidism and ophthalmopathy. TCRdb ran MiXCR on the multiplex PCR reads and lists one entry per CDR3 protein. This table holds 350,000 or so distinct CDR3 sequences, over 15% found once. The specimen was blood. Receptors originate from a woman in her 40s with Graves' ophthalmopathy. Both conserved end residues are part of each CDR3. The order of the fields is J gene, V gene, CDR3 protein.

TRBJ2-4	TRBV12-3/TRBV12-4	CASSPKPWVQYF
TRBJ2-2	TRBV5-1	CASSWDRANTGELFF
TRBJ2-7	TRBV7-8	CASSSEEGYEQYF
TRBJ2-5	TRBV27	CASSPNRLVGETQYF
TRBJ2-2	TRBV28	CASSLRTSGSPTGELFF
TRBJ1-1	TRBV3-1	CASGQQGDTEAFF
TRBJ1-1	TRBV6-2/TRBV6-3	CASSYEARNTEAFF
TRBJ1-5	TRBV28	CASSFKGLASAQHF
TRBJ1-1	TRBV30	CAWSVSGVNTEAFF
TRBJ2-7	TRBV3-1	CASSNTGYEQYF
TRBJ2-2	TRBV20-1	CSASGLAGDNGELFF
TRBJ2-7	TRBV5-1	CASRSGDWEQYF
TRBJ2-2	TRBV12-3/TRBV12-4	CASSTGTGYGELFF
TRBJ2-5	TRBV28	CASRSGSQGVETQYF
TRBJ2-5	TRBV7-9	CASSLLGLETQYF
TRBJ1-2	TRBV10-3	CATDATGGQDGYTF